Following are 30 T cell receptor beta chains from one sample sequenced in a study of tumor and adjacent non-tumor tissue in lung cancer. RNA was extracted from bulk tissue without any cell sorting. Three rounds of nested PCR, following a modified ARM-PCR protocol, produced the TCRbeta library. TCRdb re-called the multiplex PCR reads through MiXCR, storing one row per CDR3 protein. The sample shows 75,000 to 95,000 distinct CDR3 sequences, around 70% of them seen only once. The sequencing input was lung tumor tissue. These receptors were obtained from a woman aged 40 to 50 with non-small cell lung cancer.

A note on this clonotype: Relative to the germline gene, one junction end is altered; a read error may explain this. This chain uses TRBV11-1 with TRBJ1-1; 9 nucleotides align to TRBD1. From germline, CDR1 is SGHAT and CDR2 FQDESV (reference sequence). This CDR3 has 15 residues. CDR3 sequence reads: CASSLAGQGITGVFF. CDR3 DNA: TGTGCCAGCAGCCTCGCGGGACAGGGAATCACTGGAGTTTTCTTC.

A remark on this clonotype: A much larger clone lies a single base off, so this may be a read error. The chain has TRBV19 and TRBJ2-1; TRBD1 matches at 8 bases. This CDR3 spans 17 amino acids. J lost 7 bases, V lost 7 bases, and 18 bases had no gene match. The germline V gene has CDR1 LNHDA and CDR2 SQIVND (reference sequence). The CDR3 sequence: CASNSRTGPTGGNEQFF. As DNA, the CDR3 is TGTGCCAGTAATTCTCGGACAGGGCCTACCGGTGGGAATGAGCAGTTCTTC.

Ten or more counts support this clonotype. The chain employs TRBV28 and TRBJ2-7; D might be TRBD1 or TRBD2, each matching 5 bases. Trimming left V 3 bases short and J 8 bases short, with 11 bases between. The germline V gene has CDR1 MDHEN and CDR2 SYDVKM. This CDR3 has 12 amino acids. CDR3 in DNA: TGTGCCAGCAGTTTCCGTGGGACCCAGCAGTACTTC. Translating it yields CASSFRGTQQYF.

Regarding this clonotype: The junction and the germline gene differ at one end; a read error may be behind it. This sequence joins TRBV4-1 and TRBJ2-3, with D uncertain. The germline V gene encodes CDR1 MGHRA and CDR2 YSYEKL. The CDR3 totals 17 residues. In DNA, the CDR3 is TGCGCCAGCAGCCAAGATATAATTTCCCGGAGTAGAGATACGCAGAATTTT. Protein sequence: CASSQDIISRSRDTQNF.

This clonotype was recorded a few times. The CDR3 is CASSFGFDSTLSYNEQFF. The CDR3 DNA reads TGTGCCAGCAGTTTCGGGTTTGACTCTACACTCTCCTACAATGAGCAGTTCTTC. V usage is TRBV28 and J usage is TRBJ2-1; D is unclear. V was shortened by 3 bases and J by 0 bases, with 18 bases between the two germline ends. CDR1 and CDR2 from the germline V gene are MDHEN and SYDVKM. The CDR3 covers 18 residues.

CDR3 in DNA: TGCGCCAGCAACCATAGTCTAACAAATGAGCAGTTCTTC. Translation gives CASNHSLTNEQFF. The chain joins TRBV4-1 to TRBJ2-1; no clear D. The CDR3 runs 13 residues. Germline lookup yields CDR1 MGHRA and CDR2 YSYEKL. V was cut by 7 bases and J by 7 bases, with 14 bases left in between.

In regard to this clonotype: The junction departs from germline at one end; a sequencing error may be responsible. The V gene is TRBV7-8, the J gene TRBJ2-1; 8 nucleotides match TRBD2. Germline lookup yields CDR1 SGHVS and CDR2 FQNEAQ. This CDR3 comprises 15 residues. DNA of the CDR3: TGTGCCAACAGCAGACAGCGGGAGTGGAGACAGGAACAGTTCTTC. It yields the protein CANSRQREWRQEQFF.

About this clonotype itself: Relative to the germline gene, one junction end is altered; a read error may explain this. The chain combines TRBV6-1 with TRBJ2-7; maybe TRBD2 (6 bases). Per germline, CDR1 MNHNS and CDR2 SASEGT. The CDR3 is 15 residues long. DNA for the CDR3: TGTGCCAGCAGTGAAGCTACGGGTTCTTGGGAGGAGCAATACTTC. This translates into CASSEATGSWEEQYF.

CDR3 amino acids: CASSFGIAGVTDTQYF. CDR3 nucleotides: TGCGCCAGCAGCTTTGGAATAGCGGGAGTCACAGATACGCAGTATTTT. This chain links TRBV5-1 with TRBJ2-3, with TRBD2 identical over 9 bases. Trimming cost V 2 bases and J 2 bases; bases outside gene matches: 6. The germline V gene encodes CDR1 SGHRS and CDR2 YFSETQ. This CDR3 is 16 amino acids long.

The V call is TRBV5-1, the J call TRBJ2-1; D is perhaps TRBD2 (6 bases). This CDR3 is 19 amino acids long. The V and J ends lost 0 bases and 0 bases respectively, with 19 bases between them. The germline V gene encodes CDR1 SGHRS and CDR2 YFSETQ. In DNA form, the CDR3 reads TGCGCCAGCAGCTTGGCGGCCAGGCATCCCGGGAGCTCCTACAATGAGCAGTTCTTC. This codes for CASSLAARHPGSSYNEQFF.

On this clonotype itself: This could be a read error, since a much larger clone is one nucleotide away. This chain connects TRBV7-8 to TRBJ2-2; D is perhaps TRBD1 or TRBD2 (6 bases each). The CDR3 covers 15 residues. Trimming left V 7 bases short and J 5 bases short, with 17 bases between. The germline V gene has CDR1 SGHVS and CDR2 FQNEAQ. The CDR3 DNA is TGTGCCAGCACTCTAGGGCTAGGGGGGACCGGGGAGCTGTTTTTT. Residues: CASTLGLGGTGELFF.

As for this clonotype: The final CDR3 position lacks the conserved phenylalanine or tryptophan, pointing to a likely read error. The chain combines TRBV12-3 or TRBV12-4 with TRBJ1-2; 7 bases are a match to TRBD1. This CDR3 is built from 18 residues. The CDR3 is CPSSPGWGMGQQLYGYTS. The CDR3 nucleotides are TGTCCCAGCAGCCCTGGCTGGGGGATGGGACAGCAGCTCTATGGCTACACCTCT.

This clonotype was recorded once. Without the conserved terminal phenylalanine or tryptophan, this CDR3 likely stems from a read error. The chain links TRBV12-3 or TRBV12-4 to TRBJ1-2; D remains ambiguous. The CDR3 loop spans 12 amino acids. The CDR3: CGSTSSYGGYTL. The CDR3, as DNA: TGTGGCAGCACCTCTAGTTACGGAGGCTACACCTTA.

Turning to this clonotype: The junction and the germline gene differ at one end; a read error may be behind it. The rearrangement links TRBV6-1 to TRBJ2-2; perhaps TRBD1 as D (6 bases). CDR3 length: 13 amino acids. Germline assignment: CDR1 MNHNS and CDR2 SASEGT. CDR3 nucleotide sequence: TGTACCAGCAGGCACAGGGCGGGCGCGGAGCTGTTTTTT. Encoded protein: CTSRHRAGAELFF.

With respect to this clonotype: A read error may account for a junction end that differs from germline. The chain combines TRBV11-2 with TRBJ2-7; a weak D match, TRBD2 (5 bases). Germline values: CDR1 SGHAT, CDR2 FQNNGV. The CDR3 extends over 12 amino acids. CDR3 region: CTSGLTQEEQYF. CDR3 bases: TGTACCAGCGGCTTAACCCAGGAGGAGCAGTATTTC.

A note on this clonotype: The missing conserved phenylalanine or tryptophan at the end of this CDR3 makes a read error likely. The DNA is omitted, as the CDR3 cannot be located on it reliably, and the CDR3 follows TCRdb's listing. The CDR3 is CASRGSGTGELFI. The V gene is TRBV4-1, the J gene TRBJ2-2; the tabulated D call, TRBD1, remains unverified against the DNA. Germline CDR1 and CDR2: MGHRA and YSYEKL. The CDR3 numbers 13 amino acids, ends counted.

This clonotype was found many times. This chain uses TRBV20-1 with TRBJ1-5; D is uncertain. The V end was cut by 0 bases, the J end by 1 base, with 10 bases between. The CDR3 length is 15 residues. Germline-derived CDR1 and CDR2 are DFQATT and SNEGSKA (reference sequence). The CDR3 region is CSARDLDGSNQPQHF. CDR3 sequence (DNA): TGCAGTGCTAGAGATCTGGACGGGAGCAATCAGCCCCAGCATTTT.

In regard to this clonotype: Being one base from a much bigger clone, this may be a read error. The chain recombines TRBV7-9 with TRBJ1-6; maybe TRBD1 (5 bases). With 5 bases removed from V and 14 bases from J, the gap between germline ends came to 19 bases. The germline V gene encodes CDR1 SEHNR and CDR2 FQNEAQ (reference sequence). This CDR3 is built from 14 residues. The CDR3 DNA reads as TGTGCCAGCAGCCGTGGACAAGGCGAGTCATCCCTCCACTTT. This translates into CASSRGQGESSLHF.

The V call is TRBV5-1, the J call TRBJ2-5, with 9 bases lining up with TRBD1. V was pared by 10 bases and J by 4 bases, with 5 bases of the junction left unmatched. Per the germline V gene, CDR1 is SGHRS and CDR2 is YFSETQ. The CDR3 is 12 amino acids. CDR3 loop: CAGRQGGETQYF. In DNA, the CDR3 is TGCGCCGGCCGACAGGGGGGAGAGACCCAGTACTTC.

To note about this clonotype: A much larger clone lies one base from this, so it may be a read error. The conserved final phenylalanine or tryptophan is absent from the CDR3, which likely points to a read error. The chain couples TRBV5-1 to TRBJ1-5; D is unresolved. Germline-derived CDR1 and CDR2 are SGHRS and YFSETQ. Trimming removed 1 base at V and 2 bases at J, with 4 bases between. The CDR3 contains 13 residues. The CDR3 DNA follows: TGCGCCAGCAGCTTGTCGGGCAATCAGCCCCAGCATTCT. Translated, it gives CASSLSGNQPQHS.

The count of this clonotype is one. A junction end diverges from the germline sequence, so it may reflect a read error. CDR3 sequence reads: CTSSRTDMDSTQYF. CDR3 coding DNA: TGTACCAGCAGCCGCACGGACATGGACAGTACGCAGTATTTT. This chain connects TRBV11-2 to TRBJ2-3, with a possible D match to TRBD1 (6 bases). The CDR3 covers 14 residues. CDR1 is SGHAT, CDR2 FQNNGV, per germline.

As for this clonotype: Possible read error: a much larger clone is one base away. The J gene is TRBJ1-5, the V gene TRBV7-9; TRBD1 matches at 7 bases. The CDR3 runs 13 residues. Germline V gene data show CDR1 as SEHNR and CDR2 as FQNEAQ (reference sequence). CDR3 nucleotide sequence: TGTGCCAGCAGTAGGGACAGCAATCAGCCCCAGCTTTTT. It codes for CASSRDSNQPQLF.

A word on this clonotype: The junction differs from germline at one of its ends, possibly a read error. CDR3 in DNA: TGTAATGCTAGCCCCCTGGGACTAGCACAGGCTGGCCCCCAGTACTTC. It encodes CNASPLGLAQAGPQYF. The gene calls are TRBV20-1 and TRBJ2-5, with 9 positions matching TRBD2. The CDR3 runs 16 residues. The germline V gene encodes CDR1 DFQATT and CDR2 SNEGSKA (reference sequence).

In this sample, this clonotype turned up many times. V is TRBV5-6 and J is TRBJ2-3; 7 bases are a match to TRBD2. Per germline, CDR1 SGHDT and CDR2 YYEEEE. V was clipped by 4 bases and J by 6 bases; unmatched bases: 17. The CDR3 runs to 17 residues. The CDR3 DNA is TGTGCCAGCAGCCCCACCTCTAGCGGTGGTCTAGCGGATACGCAGTATTTT. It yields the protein CASSPTSSGGLADTQYF.

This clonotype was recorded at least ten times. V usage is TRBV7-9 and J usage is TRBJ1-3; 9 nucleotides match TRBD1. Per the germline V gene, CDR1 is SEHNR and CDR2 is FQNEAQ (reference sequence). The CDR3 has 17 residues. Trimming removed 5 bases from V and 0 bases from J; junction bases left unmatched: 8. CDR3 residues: CASSPPGQGFSGNTIYF. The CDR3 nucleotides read TGTGCCAGCAGCCCCCCGGGACAGGGTTTCTCTGGAAACACCATATATTTT.

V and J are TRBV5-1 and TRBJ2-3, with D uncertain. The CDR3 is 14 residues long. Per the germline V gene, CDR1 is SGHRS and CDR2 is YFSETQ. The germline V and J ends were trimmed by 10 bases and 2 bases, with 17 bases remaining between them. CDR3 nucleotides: TGCGCCGGTAGCTCGGAACCTTACACAGATACGCAGTATTTT. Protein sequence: CAGSSEPYTDTQYF.

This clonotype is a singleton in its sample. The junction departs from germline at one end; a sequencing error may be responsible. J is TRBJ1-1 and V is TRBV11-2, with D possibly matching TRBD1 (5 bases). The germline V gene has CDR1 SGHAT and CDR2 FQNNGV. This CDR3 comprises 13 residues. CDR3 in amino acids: CVSSPWGNTEDFF. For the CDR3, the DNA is TGTGTCAGCAGCCCTTGGGGGAACACTGAAGATTTCTTT.

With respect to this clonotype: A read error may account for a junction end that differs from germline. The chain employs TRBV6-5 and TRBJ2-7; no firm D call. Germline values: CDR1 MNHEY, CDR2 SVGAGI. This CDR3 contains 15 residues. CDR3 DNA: TGTGCCAGCAGGTCTAGTGGGATAAGCTCCTACGAGCAGTACTTT. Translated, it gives CASRSSGISSYEQYF.

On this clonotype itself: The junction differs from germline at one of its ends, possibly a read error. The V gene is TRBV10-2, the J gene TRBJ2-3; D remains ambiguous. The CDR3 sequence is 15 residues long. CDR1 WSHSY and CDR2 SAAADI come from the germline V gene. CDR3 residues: CACSERNPLGDTQYF. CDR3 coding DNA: TGCGCCTGCAGTGAGAGGAACCCCCTCGGGGATACGCAGTATTTT.

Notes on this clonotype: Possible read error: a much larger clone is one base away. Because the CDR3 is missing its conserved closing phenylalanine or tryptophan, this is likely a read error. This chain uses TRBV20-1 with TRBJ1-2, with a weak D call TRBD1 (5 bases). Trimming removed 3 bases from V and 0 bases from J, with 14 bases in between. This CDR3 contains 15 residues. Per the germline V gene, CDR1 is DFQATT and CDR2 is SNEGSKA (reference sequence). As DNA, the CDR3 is TGCAGTGCTAGGGGGGGGGTCCTAGCTAACTATGGCTACACCTTA. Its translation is CSARGGVLANYGYTL.